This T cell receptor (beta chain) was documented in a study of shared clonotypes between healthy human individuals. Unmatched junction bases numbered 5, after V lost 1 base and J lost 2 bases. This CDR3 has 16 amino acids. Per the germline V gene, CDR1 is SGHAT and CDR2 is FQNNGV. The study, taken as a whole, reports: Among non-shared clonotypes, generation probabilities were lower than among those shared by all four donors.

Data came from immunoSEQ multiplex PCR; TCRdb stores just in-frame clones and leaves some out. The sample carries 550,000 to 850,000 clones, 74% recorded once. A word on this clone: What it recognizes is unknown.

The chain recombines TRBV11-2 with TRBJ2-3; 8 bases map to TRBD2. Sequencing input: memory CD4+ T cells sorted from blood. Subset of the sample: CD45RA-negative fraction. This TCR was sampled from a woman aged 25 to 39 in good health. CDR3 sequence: CASSLGTSGFTDTQYF. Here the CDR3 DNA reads TGTGCCAGCAGCTTAGGCACTAGCGGATTCACAGATACGCAGTATTTT.